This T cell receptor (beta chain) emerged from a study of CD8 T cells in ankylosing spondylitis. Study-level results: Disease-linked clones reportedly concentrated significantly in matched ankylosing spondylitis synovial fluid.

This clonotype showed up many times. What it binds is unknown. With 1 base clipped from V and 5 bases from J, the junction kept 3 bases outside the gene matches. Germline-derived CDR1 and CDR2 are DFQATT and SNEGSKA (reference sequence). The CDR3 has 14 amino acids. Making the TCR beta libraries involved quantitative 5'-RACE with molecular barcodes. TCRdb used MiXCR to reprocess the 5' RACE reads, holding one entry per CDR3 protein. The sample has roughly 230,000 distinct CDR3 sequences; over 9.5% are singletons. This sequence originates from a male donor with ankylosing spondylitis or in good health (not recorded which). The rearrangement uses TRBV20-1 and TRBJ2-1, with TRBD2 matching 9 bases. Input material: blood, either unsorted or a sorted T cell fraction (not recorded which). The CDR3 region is CSARGLAAHNEQFF. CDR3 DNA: TGCAGTGCTAGAGGACTAGCGGCTCACAATGAGCAGTTCTTC.